The 9 T cell receptor beta chains below come from one sample, sequenced in a study of cytomegalovirus exposure and HLA in healthy donors. Amplification used 60 Vbeta primers and 13 Jbeta primers. Assay: immunoSEQ multiplex PCR; the TCRdb copy retains only in-frame clones and omits some. In the table there are about 98,000 clones, about four fifths of which are singletons. Sequencing input: PBMCs. The receptors derive from a human donor in good health.

The CDR3 DNA is TGTGCCAGCTCCCCGACTAGCGGGAGGGCGACAGATACGCAGTATTTT. Residues: CASSPTSGRATDTQYF. The chain has TRBV18 and TRBJ2-3; 14 bases align to TRBD2. V lost 6 bases and J lost 3; bases outside the gene matches: 5. Germline V lookup: CDR1 KGHSH, CDR2 LQKENI. This CDR3 region has 16 residues.

V and J are TRBV25-1 and TRBJ2-7; tentatively, D is TRBD2 (6 bases). This CDR3 comprises 15 residues. Trimming took off 1 base at V and 2 bases at J, with 12 bases between the two ends. Germline assignment: CDR1 MGHDK and CDR2 SYGVNS. The CDR3 loop reads CASSELGSGAYEQYF. The CDR3 nucleotides read TGTGCCAGCAGTGAATTGGGTAGCGGAGCCTACGAGCAGTACTTC.

This CDR3 is CASSLNPGADTQYF. CDR3 coding DNA: TGTGCCAGCAGCTTAAACCCAGGGGCAGATACGCAGTATTTT. V usage is TRBV7-7 and J usage is TRBJ2-3; possible D gene TRBD1, 6 bases. Per germline, CDR1 SSHAT and CDR2 FNYEAQ (reference sequence). The length of the CDR3 is 14 residues. V lost 2 bases, J lost 4 bases, and 10 bases lay in between.

V is TRBV30 and J is TRBJ2-2; 11 positions match TRBD1. After removal of 6 bases from V and 3 bases from J, the junction contained 3 bases not matched to a gene. CDR3 length: 14 residues. Germline CDR1 and CDR2: GTSNPN and SVGIG (reference sequence). The DNA for the CDR3 is TGTGCCTGCTCGGGACAGGGGGACACCGGGGAGCTGTTTTTT. It translates to CACSGQGDTGELFF. The variable domain in full, completed from reference TRBV30 and TRBJ2-2, reads SQTIHQWPATLVQPVGSPLSLECTVEGTSNPNLYWYRQAAGRGLQLLFYSVGIGQISSEVPQNLSASRPQDRQFILSSKKLLLSDSGFYLCACSGQGDTGELFFGEGSRLTVL.

The V call is TRBV19, the J call TRBJ2-3; TRBD2 matches 10 bases. The CDR3 has 14 residues. Unmatched junction bases numbered 6, after V lost 10 bases and J lost 2 bases. Per the germline V gene, CDR1 is LNHDA and CDR2 is SQIVND (reference sequence). Written as DNA, the CDR3 is TGTGCCACCAGGACTAGCGGCAACACAGATACGCAGTATTTT. Its protein product is CATRTSGNTDTQYF.

The chain combines TRBV7-8 with TRBJ1-1, with D tentatively TRBD1 (6 bases). V dropped 5 bases and J dropped 4 bases, with 14 bases sitting between them. Germline loops: CDR1 SGHVS, CDR2 FQNEAQ. CDR3 length: 14 amino acids. CDR3 sequence (DNA): TGTGCCAGCAGCCCGATGACAGGATCCACTGAAGCTTTCTTT. Translated, it gives CASSPMTGSTEAFF.

The chain couples TRBV11-2 to TRBJ1-2, with D perhaps TRBD1 (5 bases). The CDR3 length is 15 residues. The germline gives CDR1 SGHAT, CDR2 FQNNGV. The V gene lost 7 bases and the J gene lost 2 bases, with 17 bases spanning the gap. For the CDR3, the DNA is TGTGCCAGCACAATCCGGGGGGGATCCAACTATGGCTACACCTTC. This translates into CASTIRGGSNYGYTF.

This clone showed up just a few times. V and J are TRBV6-1 and TRBJ1-1; TRBD1 aligns across 7 bases. Trimming cost V 5 bases and J 3 bases; bases outside gene matches: 6. Germline values: CDR1 MNHNS, CDR2 SASEGT. The CDR3 extends over 14 amino acids. The CDR3 loop reads CASSNRQGYTEAFF. The CDR3 DNA sequence: TGTGCCAGCAGTAACCGACAGGGTTACACTGAAGCTTTCTTT.

This clone has more than one count but fewer than ten. The V call is TRBV21-1, the J call TRBJ2-1; the DNA was not compared with TRBD1, the D call given in the table. TRBV21-1 is deemed a pseudogene. The CDR3 extends over 18 amino acids. CDR3 bases: TGTGCCAGCACCCTCCGGGACAGGGGCTTACTAGGAGAAAATGAGCAGTTCTTC. Amino acid sequence: CASTLRDRGLLGENEQFF.